A single T cell receptor (beta chain) is shown here with its context. Its specificity is not known. With duration under 3 months, ophthalmopathy was active: Clinical Activity Score at least 3, NOSPECS at least 4. Using more than 8 ml of fresh peripheral blood, PBMCs were prepared. Amplified TCR beta CDR3 regions came from RNA transcripts. Primed by the HTBI set, a first-round RT-PCR was run on the TCR CDR3. Each CDR3 protein is one row after TCRdb ran MiXCR on the multiplex PCR reads. The sample yields fewer than 650,000 distinct CDR3 sequences, more than 13% seen once. Germline values: CDR1 LNHDA, CDR2 SQIVND (reference sequence). The V gene end was trimmed by 9 bases and the J gene end by 3 bases; junction bases not matched to a gene: 9. The CDR3 extends over 15 amino acids. The record originates from a study of T cells in Graves' hyperthyroidism and ophthalmopathy. Broader study findings: Most thyroid clonotypes that were expanded above 0.001 also turned up in blood.

The V call is TRBV19, the J call TRBJ2-1; TRBD1 aligns across 9 bases. The TCR was taken from a woman aged 18-29 years with Graves' ophthalmopathy. Sample: blood. The DNA for the CDR3 is TGTGCCAGCGGCACCGGGACAGGGTTCTACAATGAGCAGTTCTTC. Its translation is CASGTGTGFYNEQFF.